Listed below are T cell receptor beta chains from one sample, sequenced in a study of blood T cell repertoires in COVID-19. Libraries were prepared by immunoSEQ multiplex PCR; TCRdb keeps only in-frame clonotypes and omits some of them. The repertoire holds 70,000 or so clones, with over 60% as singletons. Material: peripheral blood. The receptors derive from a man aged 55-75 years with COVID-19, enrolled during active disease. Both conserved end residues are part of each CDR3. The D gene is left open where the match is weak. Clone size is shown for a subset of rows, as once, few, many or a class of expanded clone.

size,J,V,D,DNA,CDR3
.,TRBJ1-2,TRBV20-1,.,TGCAGTGCTCAGGAGGACTATGGCTACACCTTC,CSAQEDYGYTF
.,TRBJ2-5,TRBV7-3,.,TGTGCCAGCAGCTTGTGGGGCGCGGAGACCCAGTACTTC,CASSLWGAETQYF
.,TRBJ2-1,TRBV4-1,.,TGCGCCAGCAGCCAAGATCCTGTGACTACCTACAATGAGCAGTTCTTC,CASSQDPVTTYNEQFF
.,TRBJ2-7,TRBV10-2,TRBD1,TGCGCCAGCCTCCAGGGGGTGGGGGACGAGCAGTACTTC,CASLQGVGDEQYF
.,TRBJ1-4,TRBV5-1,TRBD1,TGCGCCAGCAGCTTACAGGGGGCGGATGAAAAACTGTTTTTT,CASSLQGADEKLFF
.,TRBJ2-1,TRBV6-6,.,TGTGCCATTTCAGCCTACAATGAGCAGTTCTTC,CAISAYNEQFF
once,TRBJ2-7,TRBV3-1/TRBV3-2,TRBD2,TGTGCCAGCAGCCAAGGGTTAGCGGGGTACGAGCAGTACTTC,CASSQGLAGYEQYF
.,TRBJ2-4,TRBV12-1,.,TGTGCCAGCAGCTTTGACAGATTCAAGTACCTAGCCAAAAACATTCAGTACTTC,CASSFDRFKYLAKNIQYF
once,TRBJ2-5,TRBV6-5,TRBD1,TGTGCCAGCAGTTATGGGACAGGGGTCCCAAAAGAGACCCAGTACTTC,CASSYGTGVPKETQYF
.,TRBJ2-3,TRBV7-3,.,TGTGCCAGCAGCCCGGGTCGGAGCACAGATACGCAGTATTTT,CASSPGRSTDTQYF
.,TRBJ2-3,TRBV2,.,TGTGCCAGCAGTGTCCCCGGGGAAAGCACAGATACGCAGTATTTT,CASSVPGESTDTQYF
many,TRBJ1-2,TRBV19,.,TGTGCCAGTAGTCTTCCTCCGTCTGGCTACACCTTC,CASSLPPSGYTF
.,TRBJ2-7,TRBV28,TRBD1,TGTGCCAGCACCGCACAGGGGGCGATTTACGAGCAGTACTTC,CASTAQGAIYEQYF
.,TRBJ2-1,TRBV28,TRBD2,TGTGCCAGCAGGACTAGCGGGAGGGCCTTTGAGCAGTTCTTC,CASRTSGRAFEQFF
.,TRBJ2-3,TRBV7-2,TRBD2,TGTGCCAGCAGCTTAATGTCGGGAGGGTTCACAGATACGCAGTATTTT,CASSLMSGGFTDTQYF
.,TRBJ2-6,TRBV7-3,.,TGTGCCAGCAGCTTACGGGGGTCTGGGGCCAACGTCCTGACTTTC,CASSLRGSGANVLTF
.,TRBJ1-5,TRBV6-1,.,TGTGCCAGCAGTGAAGGCTGGGGCTTATATAGCAATCAGCCCCAGCATTTT,CASSEGWGLYSNQPQHF
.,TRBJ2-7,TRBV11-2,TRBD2,TGTGCCAGCAGCTTAGTAGCGGGGTCCTACGAGCAGTACTTC,CASSLVAGSYEQYF
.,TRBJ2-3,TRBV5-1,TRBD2,TGCGCCAGCAGCGGCGGGACTAGCGGAGGCGGTGATACGCAGTATTTT,CASSGGTSGGGDTQYF
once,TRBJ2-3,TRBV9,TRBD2,TGTGCCAGCAGCTCCGGGGGGGTTCGCACAGATACGCAGTATTTT,CASSSGGVRTDTQYF
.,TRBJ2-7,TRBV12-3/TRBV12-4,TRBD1,TGTGCCAGCACTAGGGACAGGTTTTTAGTGCAGTACTTC,CASTRDRFLVQYF
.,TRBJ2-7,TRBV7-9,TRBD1,TGTGCCAGCAGCCCCTCAGGGGGCTACGAGCAGTACTTC,CASSPSGGYEQYF
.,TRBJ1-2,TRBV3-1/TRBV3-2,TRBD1,TGTGCCAGCAGCCAAGTGGGGACAGGGGAAGGCTACACCTTC,CASSQVGTGEGYTF
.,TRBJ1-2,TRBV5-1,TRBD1,TGCGCCAGCAGCTCCCAAGGGACAGGGGAGGGCTACACCTTC,CASSSQGTGEGYTF